This T cell receptor (beta chain) was captured by sequencing in a study of OX40 agonist ivuxolimab in advanced cancers. V was clipped by 8 bases and J by 10 bases, with 24 bases between them. The CDR3 extends over 15 amino acids. Per the germline V gene, CDR1 is MNHNS and CDR2 is SASEGT. The data were produced by immunoSEQ multiplex PCR, yet TCRdb's version contains in-frame clones alone and is incomplete. The data show approximately 54,000 clones, more than 85% seen once. V gene TRBV6-1 combines with J gene TRBJ2-1; the D gene is possibly TRBD2 (6 bases). The clonotype was recovered from an adult with an advanced solid tumor such as melanoma, head and neck, liver or kidney cancer. The sequencing used CD4+ or CD8+ T cells sorted from blood, collected in a trial of the OX40 agonist ivuxolimab. The CDR3 region is CASQGMGYLAGEQFF. As DNA, the CDR3 is TGTGCCAGCCAAGGGATGGGTTATTTGGCGGGGGAGCAGTTCTTC.